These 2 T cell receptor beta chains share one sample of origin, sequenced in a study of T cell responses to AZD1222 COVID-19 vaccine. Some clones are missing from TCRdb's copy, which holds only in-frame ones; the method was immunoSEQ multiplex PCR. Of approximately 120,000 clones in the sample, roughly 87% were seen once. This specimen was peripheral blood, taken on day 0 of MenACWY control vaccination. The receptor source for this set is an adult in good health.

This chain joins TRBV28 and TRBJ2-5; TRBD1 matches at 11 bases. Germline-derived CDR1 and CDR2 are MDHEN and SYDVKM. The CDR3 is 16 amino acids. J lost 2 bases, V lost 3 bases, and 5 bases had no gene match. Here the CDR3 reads CASSLGGTGGQETQYF. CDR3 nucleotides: TGTGCCAGCAGTTTGGGGGGGACAGGGGGTCAAGAGACCCAGTACTTC. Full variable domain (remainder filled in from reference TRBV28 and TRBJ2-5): DVKVTQSSRYLVKRTGEKVFLECVQDMDHENMFWYRQDPGLGLRLIYFSYDVKMKEKGDIPEGYSVSREKKERFSLILESASTNQTSMYLCASSLGGTGGQETQYFGPGTRLLVL.

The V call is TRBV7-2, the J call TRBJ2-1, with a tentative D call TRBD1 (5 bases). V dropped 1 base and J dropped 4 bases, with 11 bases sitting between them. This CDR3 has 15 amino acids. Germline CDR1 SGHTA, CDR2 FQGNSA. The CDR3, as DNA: TGTGCCAGCAGCTTAGACGGACAACCGTACAATGAGCAGTTCTTC. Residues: CASSLDGQPYNEQFF.